This T cell receptor beta chain was profiled in a study of blood T cell repertoires in COVID-19. At the level of the study: Nucleic acid was either cDNA or gDNA, and it came from T cells, B-cell-depleted T cells, or PBMCs.

Between the trimmed V and J ends, which lost 4 bases and 0 bases, there was a span of 10 bases. The length of the CDR3 is 15 residues. The germline gives CDR1 ENHRY, CDR2 SYGVKD. Per the authors' pipeline: The assay estimated nucleated cells by amplifying reference gene primers. The protocol was immunoSEQ multiplex PCR, while the TCRdb copy is restricted to in-frame clones and leaves out a portion. V, J and clone size reflect that table, while D and trimming were determined from the DNA. The data hold 85,000 to 100,000 clones, with around 80% observed a single time. Sequencing was done on a sample of peripheral blood. The chain joins TRBV10-3 to TRBJ1-5; weak D call: TRBD1 (6 bases). The receptor comes from a human donor in a cohort sampled during active COVID-19. CDR3 nucleotide sequence: TGTGCCATCAGTGCAAGACAGGATAGCAATCAGCCCCAGCATTTT. Encoded protein: CAISARQDSNQPQHF.